This T cell receptor (beta chain) is from a study of T cell responses to AZD1222 COVID-19 vaccine. Study results and limitations: Clonal diversity may have been underestimated in mostly white British donors. Along spike, vaccine-associated CD4 TCRs were found throughout, with dominance at 160-218 and 743-854. Repertoires were sampled only after the peak T cell response. Recipients of AZD1222 seropositive at baseline numbered only five or six.

Assay: immunoSEQ multiplex PCR; the TCRdb copy retains only in-frame clones and omits some. The profile shows 150,000 or so clones, 92% of them singletons. This clone was picked up one time. Its antigen is undetermined. Germline V CDR1 and CDR2: SGHRS, YFSETQ. The CDR3 totals 16 residues. V was shortened by 5 bases and J by 3 bases, with 21 bases between the two germline ends. The starting material was peripheral blood, obtained 28 days after the second AZD1222 dose. The chain combines TRBV5-1 with TRBJ2-7; TRBD1 or TRBD2 may be the D gene (6 bases each). This receptor was taken from an adult who received the AZD1222 COVID-19 vaccine. In DNA form, the CDR3 reads TGCGCCAGCAGACCGGTCCCGGACCGGGGGCTCTACGAGCAGTACTTC. As protein: CASRPVPDRGLYEQYF.